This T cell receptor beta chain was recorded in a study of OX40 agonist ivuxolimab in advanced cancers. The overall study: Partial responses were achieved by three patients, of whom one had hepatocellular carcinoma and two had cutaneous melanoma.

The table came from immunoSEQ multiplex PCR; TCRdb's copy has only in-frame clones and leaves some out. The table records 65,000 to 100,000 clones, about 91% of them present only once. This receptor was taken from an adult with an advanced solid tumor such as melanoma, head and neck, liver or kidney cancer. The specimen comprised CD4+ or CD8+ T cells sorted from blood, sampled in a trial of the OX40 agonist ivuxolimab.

The CDR3 region has the DNA TGTGCCAGTAGTATACAGGTCCGTAGGGGGAGGACTAGCTCCTACGAGCAGTACTTC. Its translation: CASSIQVRRGRTSSYEQYF. V gene TRBV19 combines with J gene TRBJ2-7; tentatively, D is TRBD2 (7 bases). This CDR3 is 19 amino acids long. Germline CDR1 and CDR2: LNHDA and SQIVND (reference sequence). V was trimmed by 2 bases and J by 0 bases, leaving 23 bases between them.